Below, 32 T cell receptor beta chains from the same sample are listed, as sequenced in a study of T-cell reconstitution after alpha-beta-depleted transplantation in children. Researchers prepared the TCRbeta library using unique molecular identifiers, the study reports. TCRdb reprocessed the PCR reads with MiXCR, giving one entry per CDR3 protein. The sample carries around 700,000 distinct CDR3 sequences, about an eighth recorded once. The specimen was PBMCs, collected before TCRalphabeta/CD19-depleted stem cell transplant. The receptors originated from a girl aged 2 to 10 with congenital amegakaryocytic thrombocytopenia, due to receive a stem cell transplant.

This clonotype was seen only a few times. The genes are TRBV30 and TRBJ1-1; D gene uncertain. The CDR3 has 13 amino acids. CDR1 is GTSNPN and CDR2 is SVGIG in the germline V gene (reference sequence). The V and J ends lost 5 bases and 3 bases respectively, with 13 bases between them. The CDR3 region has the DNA TGTGCCTGGTCGGGGAGGTGGGACACTGAAGCTTTCTTT. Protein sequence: CAWSGRWDTEAFF.

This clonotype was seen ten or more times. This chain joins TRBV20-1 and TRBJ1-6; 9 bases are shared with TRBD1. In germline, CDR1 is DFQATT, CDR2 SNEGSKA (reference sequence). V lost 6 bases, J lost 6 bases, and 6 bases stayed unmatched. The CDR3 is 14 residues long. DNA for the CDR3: TGCAGTGCCCTCGGGACAGGGCCTAATTCACCCCTCCACTTT. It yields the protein CSALGTGPNSPLHF.

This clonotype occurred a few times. This chain's CDR3 is CSARVPGGDGYEKLFF. The CDR3 DNA is TGCAGTGCTAGAGTTCCGGGTGGGGACGGTTATGAAAAACTGTTTTTT. The rearrangement links TRBV20-1 to TRBJ1-4; D may be TRBD1 (5 bases). The CDR3 consists of 16 residues. Deletions cut 1 base from V and 6 bases from J, with 18 bases between. Germline V gene sequence: CDR1 DFQATT, CDR2 SNEGSKA (reference sequence).

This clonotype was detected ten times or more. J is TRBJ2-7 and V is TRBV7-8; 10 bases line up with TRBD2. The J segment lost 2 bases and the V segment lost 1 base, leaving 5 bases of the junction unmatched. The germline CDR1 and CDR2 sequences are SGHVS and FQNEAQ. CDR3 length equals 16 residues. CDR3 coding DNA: TGTGCCAGCAGCTTAGAACTAGCGGGAAGTCCCTACGAGCAGTACTTC. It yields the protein CASSLELAGSPYEQYF.

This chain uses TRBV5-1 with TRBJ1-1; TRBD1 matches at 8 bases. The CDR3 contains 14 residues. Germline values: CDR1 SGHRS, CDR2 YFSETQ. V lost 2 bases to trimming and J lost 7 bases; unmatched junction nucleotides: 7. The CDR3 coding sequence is TGCGCCAGCAGCTTAGGACAGGGTGAGGATGAAGCTTTCTTT. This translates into CASSLGQGEDEAFF.

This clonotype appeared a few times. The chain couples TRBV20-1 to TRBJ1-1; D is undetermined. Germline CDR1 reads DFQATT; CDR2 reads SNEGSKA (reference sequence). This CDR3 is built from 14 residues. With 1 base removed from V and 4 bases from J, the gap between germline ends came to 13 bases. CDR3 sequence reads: CSARGWLQGTEAFF. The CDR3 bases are TGCAGTGCTAGAGGATGGTTACAAGGCACTGAAGCTTTCTTT.

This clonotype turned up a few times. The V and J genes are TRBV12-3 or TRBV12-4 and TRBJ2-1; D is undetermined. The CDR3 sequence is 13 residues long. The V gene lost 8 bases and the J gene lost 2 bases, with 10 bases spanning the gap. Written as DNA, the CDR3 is TGTGCCAGCTATCAGTCCCCCTACAATGAGCAGTTCTTC. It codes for CASYQSPYNEQFF.

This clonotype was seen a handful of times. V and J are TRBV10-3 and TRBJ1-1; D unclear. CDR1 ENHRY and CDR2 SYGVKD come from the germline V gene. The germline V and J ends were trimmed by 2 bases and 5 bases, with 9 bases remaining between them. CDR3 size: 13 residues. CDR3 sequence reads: CAISERDGTEAFF. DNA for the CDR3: TGTGCCATCAGTGAGCGGGATGGGACTGAAGCTTTCTTT.

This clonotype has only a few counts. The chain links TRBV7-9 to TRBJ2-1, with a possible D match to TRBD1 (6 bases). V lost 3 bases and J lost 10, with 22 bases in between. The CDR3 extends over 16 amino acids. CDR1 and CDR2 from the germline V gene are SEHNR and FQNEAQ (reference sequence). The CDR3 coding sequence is TGTGCCAGCAGCTTCGGCGACAGGTTATTCGTTACGGAGCAGTTCTTC. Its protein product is CASSFGDRLFVTEQFF. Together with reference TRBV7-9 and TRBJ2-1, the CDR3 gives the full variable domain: DTGVSQNPRHKITKRGQNVTFRCDPISEHNRLYWYRQTLGQGPEFLTYFQNEAQLEKSRLLSDRFSAERPKGSFSTLEIQRTEQGDSAMYLCASSFGDRLFVTEQFFGPGTRLTVL.

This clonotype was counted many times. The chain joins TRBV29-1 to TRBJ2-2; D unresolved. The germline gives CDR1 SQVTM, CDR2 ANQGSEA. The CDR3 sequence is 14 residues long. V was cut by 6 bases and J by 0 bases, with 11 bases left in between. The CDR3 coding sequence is TGCAGCGTAGAACTTCGAACGAACACCGGGGAGCTGTTTTTT. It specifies CSVELRTNTGELFF.

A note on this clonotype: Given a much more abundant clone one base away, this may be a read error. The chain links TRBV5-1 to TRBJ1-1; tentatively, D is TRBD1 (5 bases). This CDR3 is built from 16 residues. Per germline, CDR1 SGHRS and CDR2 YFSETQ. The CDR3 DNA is TGCGCCAGCAGCTTGGAGATTTGGCTGTGGGGCACTGAAGCTCTCTTT. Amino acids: CASSLEIWLWGTEALF.

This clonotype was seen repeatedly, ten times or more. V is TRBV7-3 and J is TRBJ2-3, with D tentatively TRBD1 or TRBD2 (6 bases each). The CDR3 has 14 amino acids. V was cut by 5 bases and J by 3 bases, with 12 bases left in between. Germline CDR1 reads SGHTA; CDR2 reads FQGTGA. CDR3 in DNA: TGTGCCAGCAGCGAGGGGGGCGGGACAGATACGCAGTATTTT. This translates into CASSEGGGTDTQYF.

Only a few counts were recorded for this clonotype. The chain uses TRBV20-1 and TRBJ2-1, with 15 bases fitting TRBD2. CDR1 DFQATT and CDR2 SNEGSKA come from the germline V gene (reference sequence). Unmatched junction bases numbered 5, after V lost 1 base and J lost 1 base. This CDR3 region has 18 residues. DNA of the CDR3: TGCAGTGCTAGAGGGACTAGCGGGAGGGGTGGTTCCTACAATGAGCAGTTCTTC. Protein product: CSARGTSGRGGSYNEQFF.

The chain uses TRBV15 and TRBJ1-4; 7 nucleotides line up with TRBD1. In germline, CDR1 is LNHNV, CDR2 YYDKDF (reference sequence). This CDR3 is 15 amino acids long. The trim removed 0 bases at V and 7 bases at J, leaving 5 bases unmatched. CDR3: CATSRDLGGGEKLFF. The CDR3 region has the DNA TGTGCCACCAGCAGAGATCTAGGGGGCGGTGAAAAACTGTTTTTT.

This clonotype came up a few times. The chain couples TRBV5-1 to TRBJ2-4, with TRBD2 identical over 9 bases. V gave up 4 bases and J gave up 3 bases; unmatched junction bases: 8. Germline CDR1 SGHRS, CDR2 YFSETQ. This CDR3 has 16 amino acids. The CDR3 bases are TGCGCCAGCAGCATGACTAGCGGCGGAGTCAAAAACATTCAGTACTTC. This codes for CASSMTSGGVKNIQYF.

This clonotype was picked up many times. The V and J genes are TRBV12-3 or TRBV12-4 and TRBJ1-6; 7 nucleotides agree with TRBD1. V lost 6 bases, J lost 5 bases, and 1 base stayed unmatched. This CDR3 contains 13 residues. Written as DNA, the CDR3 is TGTGCCAGCAGGGGACAGAATAATTCACCCCTCCACTTT. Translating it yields CASRGQNNSPLHF.

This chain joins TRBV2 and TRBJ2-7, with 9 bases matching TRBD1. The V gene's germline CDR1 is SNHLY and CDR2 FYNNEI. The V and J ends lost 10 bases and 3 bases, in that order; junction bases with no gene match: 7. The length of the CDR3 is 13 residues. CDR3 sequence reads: CAISGQGIYEQYF. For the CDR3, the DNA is TGTGCCATTTCGGGACAGGGTATCTACGAGCAGTACTTC.

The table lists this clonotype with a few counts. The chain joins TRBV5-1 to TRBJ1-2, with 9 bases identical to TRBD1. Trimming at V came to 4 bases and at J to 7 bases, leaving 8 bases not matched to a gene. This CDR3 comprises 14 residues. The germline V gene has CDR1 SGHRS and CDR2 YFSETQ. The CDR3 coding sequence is TGCGCCAGCAGCGAGCCGGGACAGGGTCCTGGCTACACCTTC. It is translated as CASSEPGQGPGYTF.

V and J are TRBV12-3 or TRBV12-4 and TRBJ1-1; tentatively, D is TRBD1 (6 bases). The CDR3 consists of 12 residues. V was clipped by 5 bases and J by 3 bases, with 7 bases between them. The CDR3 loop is CASSTGYTEAFF. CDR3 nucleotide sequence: TGTGCCAGCAGTACAGGGTACACTGAAGCTTTCTTT.

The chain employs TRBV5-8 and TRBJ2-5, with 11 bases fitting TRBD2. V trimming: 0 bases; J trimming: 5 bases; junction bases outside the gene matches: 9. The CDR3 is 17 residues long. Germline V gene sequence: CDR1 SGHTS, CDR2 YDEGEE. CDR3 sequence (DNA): TGTGCCAGCAGCTTGGGGACCACACTAGCGGGAGATGAGACCCAGTACTTC. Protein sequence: CASSLGTTLAGDETQYF.

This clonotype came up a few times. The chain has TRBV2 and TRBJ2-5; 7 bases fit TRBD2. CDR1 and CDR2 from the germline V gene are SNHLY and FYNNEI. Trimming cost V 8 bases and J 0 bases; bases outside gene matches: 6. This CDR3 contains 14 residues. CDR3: CASGGVGYQETQYF. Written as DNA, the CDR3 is TGTGCCAGCGGGGGGGTTGGGTACCAAGAGACCCAGTACTTC.

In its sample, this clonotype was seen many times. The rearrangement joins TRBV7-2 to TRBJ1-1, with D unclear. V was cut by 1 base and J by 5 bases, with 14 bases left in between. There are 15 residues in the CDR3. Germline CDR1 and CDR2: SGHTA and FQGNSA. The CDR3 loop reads CASSLEAVLPTEAFF. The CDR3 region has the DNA TGTGCCAGCAGCTTAGAGGCAGTCCTCCCTACTGAAGCTTTCTTT. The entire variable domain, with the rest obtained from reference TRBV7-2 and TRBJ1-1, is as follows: GAGVSQSPSNKVTEKGKDVELRCDPISGHTALYWYRQSLGQGLEFLIYFQGNSAPDKSGLPSDRFSAERTGGSVSTLTIQRTQQEDSAVYLCASSLEAVLPTEAFFGQGTRLTVV.

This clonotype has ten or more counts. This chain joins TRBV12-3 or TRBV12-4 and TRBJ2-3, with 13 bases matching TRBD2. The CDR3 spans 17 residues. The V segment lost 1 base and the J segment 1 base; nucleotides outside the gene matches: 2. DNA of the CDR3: TGTGCCAGCAGTTTAGAACTAGCGGGAGGGGGCACAGATACGCAGTATTTT. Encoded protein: CASSLELAGGGTDTQYF.

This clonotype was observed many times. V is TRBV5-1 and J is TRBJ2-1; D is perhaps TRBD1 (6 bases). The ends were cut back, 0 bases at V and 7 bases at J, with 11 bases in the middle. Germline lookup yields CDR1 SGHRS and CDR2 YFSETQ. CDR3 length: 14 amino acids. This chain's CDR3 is CASSLEGQNNEQFF. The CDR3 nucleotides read TGCGCCAGCAGCTTGGAAGGACAGAATAATGAGCAGTTCTTC.

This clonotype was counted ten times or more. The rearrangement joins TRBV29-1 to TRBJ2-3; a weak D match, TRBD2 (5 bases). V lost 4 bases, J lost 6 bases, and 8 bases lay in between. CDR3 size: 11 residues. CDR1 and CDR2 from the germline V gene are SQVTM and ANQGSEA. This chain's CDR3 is CSVGGLDTQYF. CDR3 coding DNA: TGCAGCGTTGGAGGGTTGGATACGCAGTATTTT.

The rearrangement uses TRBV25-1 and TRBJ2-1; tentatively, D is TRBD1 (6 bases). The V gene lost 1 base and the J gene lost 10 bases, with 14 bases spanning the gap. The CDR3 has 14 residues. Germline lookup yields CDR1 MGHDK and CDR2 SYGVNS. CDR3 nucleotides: TGTGCCAGCAGTGAATTTCCCTCAACAGGGGAGCAGTTCTTC. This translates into CASSEFPSTGEQFF.

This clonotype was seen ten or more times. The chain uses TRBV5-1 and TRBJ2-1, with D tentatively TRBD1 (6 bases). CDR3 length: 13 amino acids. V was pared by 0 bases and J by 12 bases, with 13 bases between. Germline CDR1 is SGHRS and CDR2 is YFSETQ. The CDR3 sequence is CASSLASEGGQFF. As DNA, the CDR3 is TGCGCCAGCAGCTTGGCCTCCGAAGGGGGGCAGTTCTTC.

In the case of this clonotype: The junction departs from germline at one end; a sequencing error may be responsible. CDR3 amino acids: CASSPTPTIANYGDTF. Here the CDR3 DNA reads TGTGCCAGCAGTCCTACCCCTACTATAGCTAACTATGGCGACACCTTC. The gene calls are TRBV12-3 or TRBV12-4 and TRBJ1-2; no firm D call. The CDR3 contains 16 residues.

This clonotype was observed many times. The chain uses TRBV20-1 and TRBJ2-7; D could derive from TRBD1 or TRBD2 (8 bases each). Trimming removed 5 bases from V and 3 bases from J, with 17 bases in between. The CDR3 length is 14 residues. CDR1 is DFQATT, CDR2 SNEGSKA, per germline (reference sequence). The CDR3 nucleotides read TGCAGTGCTCAGGGGGCGGGAGGCATCTACGAGCAGTACTTC. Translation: CSAQGAGGIYEQYF.

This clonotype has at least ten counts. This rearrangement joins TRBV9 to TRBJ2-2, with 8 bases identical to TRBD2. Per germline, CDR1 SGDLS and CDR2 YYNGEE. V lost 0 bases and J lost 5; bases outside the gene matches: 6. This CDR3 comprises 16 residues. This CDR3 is CASSVGAGEGTGELFF. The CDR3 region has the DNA TGTGCCAGCAGCGTAGGAGCGGGAGAGGGTACCGGGGAGCTGTTTTTT.

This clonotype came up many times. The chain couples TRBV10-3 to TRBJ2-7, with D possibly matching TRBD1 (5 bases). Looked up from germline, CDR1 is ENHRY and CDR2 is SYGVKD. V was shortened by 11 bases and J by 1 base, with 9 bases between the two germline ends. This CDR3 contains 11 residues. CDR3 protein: CASRQSYEQYF. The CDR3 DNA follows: TGTGCCTCCCGACAGTCCTACGAGCAGTACTTC.

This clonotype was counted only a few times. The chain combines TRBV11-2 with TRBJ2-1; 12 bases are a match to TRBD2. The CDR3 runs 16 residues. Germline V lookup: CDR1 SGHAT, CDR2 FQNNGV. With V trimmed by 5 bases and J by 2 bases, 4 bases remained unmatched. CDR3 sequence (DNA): TGTGCCAGCAGCCTGACTAGCGGGAGCGCCTACAATGAGCAGTTCTTC. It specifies CASSLTSGSAYNEQFF.